The next 28 T cell receptor beta chains were all read from a single sample in a study of identifying expanded T cells in peripheral blood. This table comes from immunoSEQ multiplex PCR, and its TCRdb copy is limited to in-frame clones, with some not included. The sample has tens of thousands of clones; 88% are singletons. The sequenced material came from blood. All receptors derive from a person aged 18 to 75 in good health.

About this clone itself: The same CDR3 is also encoded by other DNA sequences in this sample. The chain is built from TRBV7-2 and TRBJ2-5; 10 bases are a match to TRBD2. V gave up 4 bases and J gave up 5 bases; unmatched junction bases: 7. This CDR3 region has 15 residues. Germline V CDR1 and CDR2: SGHTA, FQGNSA. CDR3 nucleotide sequence: TGTGCCAGCAGCTACCAGCGGGGGGGCCAGGAGACCCAGTACTTC. It yields the protein CASSYQRGGQETQYF.

The rearrangement uses TRBV4-1 and TRBJ2-7; 8 bases are a match to TRBD1. CDR1 and CDR2 (germline): MGHRA, YSYEKL. The CDR3 contains 16 residues. V lost 4 bases, J lost 3 bases, and 11 bases stayed unmatched. CDR3 region: CASSPPGKQGVYEQYF. The CDR3 DNA sequence: TGCGCCAGCAGCCCCCCCGGGAAACAGGGGGTCTACGAGCAGTACTTC.

The chain recombines TRBV5-4 with TRBJ1-6, with D unresolved. This CDR3 spans 12 amino acids. Looked up from germline, CDR1 is SGHNT and CDR2 is YYREEE (reference sequence). Trimming pared 2 bases from V and 11 bases from J, leaving 8 bases between. The CDR3 coding sequence is TGTGCCAGCAGCTTCGGCTACGCACCCCTCCACTTT. Residues: CASSFGYAPLHF.

This chain joins TRBV18 and TRBJ1-5, with a tentative D call TRBD1 (5 bases). V gave up 2 bases and J gave up 7 bases, with 15 bases separating them. The CDR3 contains 15 residues. Germline V gene data show CDR1 as KGHSH and CDR2 as LQKENI. The CDR3 region has the DNA TGTGCCAGCTCACCAATGGGGGGTCGGGGACAGCCCCAGCATTTT. Protein: CASSPMGGRGQPQHF.

This clone showed up just a few times. The V call is TRBV6-5, the J call TRBJ1-5; the D gene is possibly TRBD1 (5 bases). The V end lost 6 bases, the J end lost 3 bases, and 15 bases lay between the germline ends. The germline gives CDR1 MNHEY, CDR2 SVGAGI. The CDR3 runs to 15 residues. The CDR3 DNA is TGTGCCAGCAGCTCAGGGAGCTCGAACAATCAGCCCCAGCATTTT. It codes for CASSSGSSNNQPQHF.

The chain joins TRBV28 to TRBJ2-7; D unresolved. The length of the CDR3 is 13 residues. The germline gives CDR1 MDHEN, CDR2 SYDVKM. V lost 6 bases, J lost 2 bases, and 11 bases lay in between. In DNA, the CDR3 is TGTGCCAGCAGCCCCGGGCTAACCTACGAGCAGTACTTC. Its translation: CASSPGLTYEQYF.

The chain carries TRBV6-5 and TRBJ2-3; D may be TRBD2 (6 bases). V dropped 2 bases and J dropped 5 bases, with 11 bases sitting between them. The CDR3 consists of 14 residues. Germline lookup yields CDR1 MNHEY and CDR2 SVGAGI. CDR3 sequence reads: CASSYRLARDTQYF. CDR3 coding DNA: TGTGCCAGCAGTTACAGGCTAGCGCGAGATACGCAGTATTTT.

This rearrangement joins TRBV5-1 to TRBJ1-4; D is uncertain. V lost 2 bases and J lost 6, with 11 bases in between. Germline V CDR1 and CDR2: SGHRS, YFSETQ. CDR3 length: 14 amino acids. The CDR3 region is CASSFGGLDEKLFF. Here the CDR3 DNA reads TGCGCCAGCAGCTTTGGAGGGCTGGATGAAAAACTGTTTTTT.

The V gene is TRBV7-2, the J gene TRBJ2-1, with D uncertain. The CDR3 sequence is 15 residues long. V lost 5 bases, J lost 0 bases, and 11 bases lay in between. CDR1 and CDR2 from the germline V gene are SGHTA and FQGNSA. For the CDR3, the DNA is TGTGCCAGCAGCCTCACTTCCAGCTCCTACAATGAGCAGTTCTTC. Its translation: CASSLTSSSYNEQFF.

Turning to this clone: One end of the junction is discordant with germline, which a read error may explain. This chain uses TRBV27 with TRBJ2-6, with a possible D match to TRBD2 (6 bases). Germline-derived CDR1 and CDR2 are MNHEY and SMNVEV (reference sequence). The CDR3 is 13 residues long. CDR3 sequence: CASSYSGVNVLTF. CDR3 in DNA: TGTGCCAGCAGTTACTCGGGGGTCAACGTCCTGACTTTC.

The chain carries TRBV6-4 and TRBJ2-1; possible D gene TRBD1, 6 bases. V was clipped by 3 bases and J by 8 bases, with 17 bases between them. The CDR3 runs to 15 residues. Germline V lookup: CDR1 MRHNA, CDR2 SNTAGT. CDR3 DNA sequence: TGTGCCAGCAGTGAATTTTGGGGGCTAAGCGATGAGCAGTTCTTC. This codes for CASSEFWGLSDEQFF.

In this sample, this clone turned up many times. The chain is built from TRBV15 and TRBJ1-4, with D possibly matching TRBD1 (5 bases). The V end lost 0 bases, the J end lost 4 bases, and 12 bases lay between the germline ends. This CDR3 spans 16 amino acids. Germline assignment: CDR1 LNHNV and CDR2 YYDKDF (reference sequence). The CDR3 DNA is TGTGCCACCAGCAGAGATAGGGGCGCGGGTAATGAAAAACTGTTTTTT. Its protein is CATSRDRGAGNEKLFF.

The V gene is TRBV29-1, the J gene TRBJ2-7, with TRBD1 matching over 7 bases. The trim removed 4 bases at V and 5 bases at J, leaving 8 bases unmatched. The CDR3 is made up of 13 amino acids. CDR1 SQVTM and CDR2 ANQGSEA come from the germline V gene. The CDR3 coding sequence is TGCAGCGTTGCCCGGACAGGTGGCAACGAGCAGTACTTC. Its translation is CSVARTGGNEQYF.

The gene calls are TRBV7-8 and TRBJ2-2; TRBD1 agrees at 8 bases. Germline values: CDR1 SGHVS, CDR2 FQNEAQ. The CDR3 has 14 amino acids. J was trimmed by 6 bases and V by 5 bases; bases with no gene match: 5. This chain's CDR3 is CASSLRTGSGELFF. As DNA, the CDR3 is TGTGCCAGCAGCCTCCGGACAGGGTCCGGGGAGCTGTTTTTT.

The rearrangement joins TRBV7-9 to TRBJ2-3, with 8 nucleotides matching TRBD2. The ends lost 5 bases at V and 5 bases at J; junction bases unmatched: 21. The CDR3 has 19 residues. CDR1 SEHNR and CDR2 FQNEAQ come from the germline V gene (reference sequence). CDR3 in amino acids: CASSPWLGSGAPGGDTQYF. As DNA, the CDR3 is TGTGCCAGCAGCCCCTGGTTGGGTAGCGGGGCCCCAGGAGGAGATACGCAGTATTTT.

The chain carries TRBV30 and TRBJ2-3; TRBD1 or TRBD2 may be the D gene (5 bases each). CDR1 and CDR2 from the germline V gene are GTSNPN and SVGIG (reference sequence). The CDR3 consists of 16 residues. Trimming took 0 bases from V and 4 from J, leaving 17 bases between them. CDR3 sequence (DNA): TGTGCCTGGAGTGTACTGAGGGGCGCAGGTTCAGATACGCAGTATTTT. Amino acid sequence: CAWSVLRGAGSDTQYF.

The J gene is TRBJ2-7, the V gene TRBV7-9, with 8 bases matching TRBD1. Unmatched junction bases numbered 15, after V lost 5 bases and J lost 3 bases. This CDR3 has 17 amino acids. Germline-derived CDR1 and CDR2 are SEHNR and FQNEAQ (reference sequence). CDR3: CASSDTEPQGGNYEQYF. CDR3 coding DNA: TGTGCCAGCAGCGATACCGAACCACAGGGGGGAAACTACGAGCAGTACTTC.

This chain uses TRBV19 with TRBJ2-1, with no clear D. Germline values: CDR1 LNHDA, CDR2 SQIVND (reference sequence). The CDR3 length is 15 residues. The V gene lost 3 bases and the J gene lost 0 bases, with 9 bases spanning the gap. This CDR3 reads CASSIQSSSYNEQFF. DNA for the CDR3: TGTGCCAGTAGTATTCAGTCTAGCTCCTACAATGAGCAGTTCTTC.

In its sample, this clone was seen once. The rearrangement links TRBV7-9 to TRBJ2-1, with D possibly being TRBD1 or TRBD2 (5 bases each). V lost 5 bases and J 9 bases, leaving 11 bases between the germline ends. CDR3 length equals 12 residues. Germline CDR1 is SEHNR and CDR2 is FQNEAQ (reference sequence). Here the CDR3 DNA reads TGTGCCAGCAGCCCGGGGCGTGGTGAGCAGTTCTTC. Amino acids: CASSPGRGEQFF. The full variable domain, rest sourced from reference TRBV7-9 and TRBJ2-1, is DTGVSQNPRHKITKRGQNVTFRCDPISEHNRLYWYRQTLGQGPEFLTYFQNEAQLEKSRLLSDRFSAERPKGSFSTLEIQRTEQGDSAMYLCASSPGRGEQFFGPGTRLTVL.

The chain recombines TRBV5-1 with TRBJ2-7; TRBD1 matches at 7 bases. Germline loops: CDR1 SGHRS, CDR2 YFSETQ. The CDR3 runs to 14 residues. J was trimmed by 1 base and V by 6 bases; bases with no gene match: 7. This CDR3 reads CASTLTGPSYEQYF. In nucleotides, the CDR3 is TGCGCCAGCACCCTGACAGGGCCATCCTACGAGCAGTACTTC.

The chain is built from TRBV5-6 and TRBJ2-1; D remains unclear. The germline V and J ends were trimmed by 0 bases and 4 bases, with 11 bases remaining between them. The CDR3 contains 15 residues. The V gene's germline CDR1 is SGHDT and CDR2 YYEEEE. The CDR3 protein is CASSLGRVRYNEQFF. Written as DNA, the CDR3 is TGTGCCAGCAGCTTGGGAAGGGTTAGATACAATGAGCAGTTCTTC.

The chain uses TRBV7-8 and TRBJ1-4, with D possibly being TRBD1 (5 bases). Germline V gives CDR1 SGHVS, CDR2 FQNEAQ. This CDR3 comprises 19 residues. The ends were cut back, 7 bases at V and 2 bases at J, with 26 bases in the middle. CDR3 DNA sequence: TGTGCCAGCACCCTAAATATTCGTTCGTTGGGGACTACTAATGAAAAACTGTTTTTT. It translates to CASTLNIRSLGTTNEKLFF.

The chain carries TRBV6-5 and TRBJ2-1; 9 nucleotides align to TRBD1. This CDR3 comprises 16 residues. Germline V CDR1 and CDR2: MNHEY, SVGAGI. With V trimmed by 4 bases and J by 4 bases, 8 bases remained unmatched. The DNA of the CDR3 is TGTGCCAGCAGTTCAGAACAGGGGGCTTTTTACAATGAGCAGTTCTTC. Protein product: CASSSEQGAFYNEQFF.

This chain links TRBV7-6 with TRBJ2-7; D is unresolved. Germline assignment: CDR1 SGHVS and CDR2 FNYEAQ. V gave up 1 base and J gave up 0 bases, with 7 bases separating them. This CDR3 comprises 14 residues. The CDR3 spells CASSLDPDSYEQYF. In nucleotides, the CDR3 is TGTGCCAGCAGCTTAGATCCAGACTCCTACGAGCAGTACTTC.

The V and J genes are TRBV5-4 and TRBJ2-7; no reliable D call. The V end was cut by 0 bases, the J end by 2 bases, with 6 bases between. Germline lookup yields CDR1 SGHNT and CDR2 YYREEE (reference sequence). This CDR3 has 13 amino acids. The CDR3 here is CASSLDPTYEQYF. DNA of the CDR3: TGTGCCAGCAGCTTGGACCCAACCTACGAGCAGTACTTC.

The gene calls are TRBV6-5 and TRBJ2-7, with D tentatively TRBD2 (5 bases). This CDR3 spans 15 amino acids. V was clipped by 6 bases and J by 0 bases, with 15 bases between them. Germline lookup yields CDR1 MNHEY and CDR2 SVGAGI. This chain's CDR3 is CASRKAPAVSYEQYF. CDR3 DNA sequence: TGTGCCAGCAGGAAGGCCCCAGCGGTCTCCTACGAGCAGTACTTC.

This chain uses TRBV5-4 with TRBJ2-3; D unclear. The CDR3 consists of 14 residues. Germline values: CDR1 SGHNT, CDR2 YYREEE (reference sequence). V was trimmed by 1 base and J by 3 bases, leaving 9 bases between them. In DNA, the CDR3 is TGTGCCAGCAGCTTGCGATCTTGGACAGATACGCAGTATTTT. Translating gives CASSLRSWTDTQYF.

The chain carries TRBV15 and TRBJ2-1, with D possibly being TRBD2 (5 bases). V was shortened by 2 bases and J by 0 bases, with 8 bases between the two germline ends. The CDR3 sequence is 15 residues long. CDR1 and CDR2 (germline): LNHNV, YYDKDF (reference sequence). This CDR3 is CATSRFRGSYNEQFF. For the CDR3, the DNA is TGTGCCACCAGCAGATTCCGGGGCTCCTACAATGAGCAGTTCTTC.